What follows describes a single TCR beta chain. Its cognate antigen is unknown. CDR3 length: 14 residues. The germline gives CDR1 DFQATT, CDR2 SNEGSKA (reference sequence). V was trimmed by 5 bases and J by 4 bases, leaving 15 bases between them. These data belong to a study of blood T cells in healthy people across ages. Whole-study findings and limits: Researchers report that TCR beta diversity correlated strongly with naive T cell percentage.

Using a J-beta primer mix together with a sample-barcoded 5' primer, a second PCR was run for about 7 to 12 cycles. A tag from a template-switch adaptor with 12 random nucleotides marked each cDNA molecule. A single record per CDR3 protein comes from TCRdb applying MiXCR to the 5' RACE reads. The sample holds 700,000 to 950,000 distinct CDR3 sequences; roughly two fifths are singletons and the top ten take about 20%. Sequencing was done on a sample of blood. The TCR originated in a woman aged 60-70 years in good health. The chain is built from TRBV20-1 and TRBJ2-1, with D perhaps matching TRBD2 (5 bases). The CDR3 DNA follows: TGCAGTGCTTTCGGGGTTTGGGAGTACAATGAGCAGTTCTTC. Translation gives CSAFGVWEYNEQFF.